The entry that follows covers one T cell receptor beta chain sequence. The sample comes from a study of control samples from healthy donors and cancer patients. The CDR3 contains 17 residues. V was pared by 1 base and J by 7 bases, with 6 bases of the junction left unmatched. CDR1 is SGHTA and CDR2 is FQGNSA in the germline V gene. Data came from immunoSEQ multiplex PCR; TCRdb stores just in-frame clones and leaves some out. Of approximately 150,000 clones listed, roughly 90% are singletons. The chain couples TRBV7-2 to TRBJ2-1; 14 bases match TRBD2. What was sequenced was blood. The sequence derives from a woman in her 30s in good health. The CDR3 spells CASSLVGTSGSRNEQFF. The CDR3 nucleotides are TGTGCCAGCAGCTTAGTGGGGACTAGCGGGAGTAGAAATGAGCAGTTCTTC.